This entry lists 10 T cell receptor beta chains sequenced from one sample in a study of cytomegalovirus exposure and HLA in healthy donors. PCR used 60 Vbeta primers and 13 Jbeta primers. Some clones are missing from TCRdb's copy, which holds only in-frame ones; the method was immunoSEQ multiplex PCR. The sample records 85,000 to 100,000 clones, under 80% being singletons. The sequenced material came from PBMCs. The receptor set was obtained from a human donor in good health.

There are a few counts of this clone. The rearrangement uses TRBV5-1 and TRBJ1-4; 9 bases map to TRBD1. CDR3 size: 16 residues. The V gene's germline CDR1 is SGHRS and CDR2 YFSETQ. After removal of 2 bases from V and 7 bases from J, the junction contained 9 bases not matched to a gene. CDR3 protein: CASSFTPGQGSEKLFF. The DNA of the CDR3 is TGCGCCAGCAGCTTCACGCCGGGACAGGGTAGTGAAAAACTGTTTTTT.

This clone was seen more than once but under ten times. The chain links TRBV5-5 to TRBJ1-1; D gene ambiguous. The V gene lost 2 bases and the J gene lost 1 base, with 9 bases spanning the gap. There are 14 residues in the CDR3. The germline gives CDR1 SGHKS, CDR2 YYEKEE (reference sequence). CDR3 DNA: TGTGCCAGCAGCTTCAATTCAGGGAACACTGAAGCTTTCTTT. It specifies CASSFNSGNTEAFF.

This sequence joins TRBV5-5 and TRBJ2-5, with D possibly being TRBD2 (5 bases). Trimming cost V 2 bases and J 5 bases, with 10 bases left between them. CDR3 size: 13 residues. Per germline, CDR1 SGHKS and CDR2 YYEKEE (reference sequence). CDR3 in DNA: TGTGCCAGCAGCTTCACGGGGTGGGAGACCCAGTACTTC. It yields the protein CASSFTGWETQYF.

This clone was detected a few times. This sequence joins TRBV5-1 and TRBJ2-7, with TRBD2 identical over 9 bases. This CDR3 spans 16 amino acids. CDR1 and CDR2 from the germline V gene are SGHRS and YFSETQ. V dropped 0 bases and J dropped 2; count of bases not matched to a gene: 6. In DNA form, the CDR3 reads TGCGCCAGCAGCTTGGCCGCAGGACTAGCGACCTACGAGCAGTACTTC. It is translated as CASSLAAGLATYEQYF.

The sample holds a few counts of this clone. The CDR3 nucleotides are TGTGCCAGCAGCTTTCAGGGGTTTGGCTACACCTTC. This gives the protein CASSFQGFGYTF. The chain recombines TRBV7-2 with TRBJ1-2; tentative D call: TRBD1 (6 bases). Germline values: CDR1 SGHTA, CDR2 FQGNSA. V lost 3 bases and J lost 7, with 9 bases in between. This CDR3 is 12 amino acids long.

The chain has TRBV6-4 and TRBJ2-2; TRBD2 matches 9 bases. The CDR3 is 16 residues long. Unmatched junction bases numbered 8, after V lost 6 bases and J lost 3 bases. The germline CDR1 and CDR2 sequences are MRHNA and SNTAGT. The CDR3 DNA reads TGTGCCAGCAGCCAAGGCACTAGCGGGTACACCGGGGAGCTGTTTTTT. Protein sequence: CASSQGTSGYTGELFF.

V and J are TRBV5-1 and TRBJ2-1; tentatively, D is TRBD2 (6 bases). The CDR3 runs 13 residues. In germline, CDR1 is SGHRS, CDR2 YFSETQ. V was shortened by 4 bases and J by 8 bases, with 13 bases between the two germline ends. The CDR3 bases are TGCGCCAGCAGCGCGGGACTCGCGTATGAGCAGTTCTTC. Amino acid sequence: CASSAGLAYEQFF.

The V call is TRBV7-2, the J call TRBJ2-3; 7 bases agree with TRBD2. The germline gives CDR1 SGHTA, CDR2 FQGNSA. The CDR3 totals 15 residues. V gave up 2 bases and J gave up 0 bases; unmatched junction bases: 2. CDR3 sequence (DNA): TGTGCCAGCAGCTTACTAGCGGACAGCACAGATACGCAGTATTTT. Translated, it gives CASSLLADSTDTQYF.

The rearrangement joins TRBV30 to TRBJ2-1; a weak D match, TRBD2 (6 bases). Looked up from germline, CDR1 is GTSNPN and CDR2 is SVGIG (reference sequence). V shed 5 bases and J shed 4 bases, with 12 bases lying between them. The CDR3 is 13 residues long. The CDR3 coding sequence is TGTGCCTGGGCGGGGTATCCTTACAATGAGCAGTTCTTC. Translation: CAWAGYPYNEQFF.

J is TRBJ1-2 and V is TRBV30; 7 bases line up with TRBD1. Germline loops: CDR1 GTSNPN, CDR2 SVGIG (reference sequence). With 0 bases clipped from V and 4 bases from J, the junction kept 8 bases outside the gene matches. CDR3 length: 15 residues. The CDR3 DNA follows: TGTGCCTGGAGTGTCCCGTTACAGGGGACCTATGGCTACACCTTC. It specifies CAWSVPLQGTYGYTF. Drawing the rest from reference TRBV30 and TRBJ1-2, the complete variable domain is SQTIHQWPATLVQPVGSPLSLECTVEGTSNPNLYWYRQAAGRGLQLLFYSVGIGQISSEVPQNLSASRPQDRQFILSSKKLLLSDSGFYLCAWSVPLQGTYGYTFGSGTRLTVV.